This T cell receptor beta chain was documented in a study of spatial heterogeneity in lung cancer. Notes on the study in general: In tumors, expanded intratumoral alpha and beta TCR counts tracked mutation counts. In tumor T cells, estimated coverage reached about 6.8% for alpha chains and around 13% for beta chains.

About this clonotype itself: The antigen is unknown.

Each CDR3 protein is one row after TCRdb ran MiXCR on the 5' RACE reads. The sample carries about 16,000 distinct CDR3 sequences, 4.5% to 7% recorded once. Time point specified: sample taken at primary tumor resection. Samples were obtained from about 72 donors, all untreated early-stage non-small cell lung cancer patients. The CDR3 length is 15 residues. V lost 0 bases and J lost 6, with 9 bases in between. Germline-derived CDR1 and CDR2 are MNHEY and SMNVEV (reference sequence). The sample consisted of lung tumor tissue, taken at surgery. The chain joins TRBV27 to TRBJ1-6, with D unclear. This sequence was found in a female donor with early-stage non-small cell lung cancer. The DNA of the CDR3 is TGTGCCAGCAGTTTATCGCGGAGGCCTAATTCACCCCTCCACTTT. Amino acid sequence: CASSLSRRPNSPLHF.